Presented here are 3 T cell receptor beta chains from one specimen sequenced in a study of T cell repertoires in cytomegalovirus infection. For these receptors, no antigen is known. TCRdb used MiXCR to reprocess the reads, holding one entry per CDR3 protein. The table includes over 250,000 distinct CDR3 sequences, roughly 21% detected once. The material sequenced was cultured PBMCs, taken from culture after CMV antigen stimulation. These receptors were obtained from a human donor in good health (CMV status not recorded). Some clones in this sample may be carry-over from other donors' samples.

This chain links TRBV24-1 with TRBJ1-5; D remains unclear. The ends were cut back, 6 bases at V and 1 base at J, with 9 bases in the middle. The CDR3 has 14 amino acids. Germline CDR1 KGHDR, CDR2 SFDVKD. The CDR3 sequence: CATSPGLSNQPQHF. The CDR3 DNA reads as TGTGCCACCAGTCCGGGTCTGAGCAATCAGCCCCAGCATTTT.

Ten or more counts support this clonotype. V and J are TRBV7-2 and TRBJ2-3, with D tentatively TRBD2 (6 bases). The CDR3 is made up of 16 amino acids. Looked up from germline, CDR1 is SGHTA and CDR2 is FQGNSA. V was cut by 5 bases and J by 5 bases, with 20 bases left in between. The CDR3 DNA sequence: TGTGCCAGCAGCCAATGGTGGCCGGGAGCGGGAGATACGCAGTATTTT. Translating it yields CASSQWWPGAGDTQYF.

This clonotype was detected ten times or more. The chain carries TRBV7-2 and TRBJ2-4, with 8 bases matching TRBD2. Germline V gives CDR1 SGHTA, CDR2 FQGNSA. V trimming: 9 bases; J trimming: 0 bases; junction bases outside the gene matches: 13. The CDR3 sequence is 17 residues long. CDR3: CASIPGGVLRAKNIQYF. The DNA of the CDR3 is TGTGCCAGTATACCGGGAGGGGTTTTGCGAGCCAAAAACATTCAGTACTTC. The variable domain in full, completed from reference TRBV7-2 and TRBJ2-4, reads GAGVSQSPSNKVTEKGKDVELRCDPISGHTALYWYRQSLGQGLEFLIYFQGNSAPDKSGLPSDRFSAERTGGSVSTLTIQRTQQEDSAVYLCASIPGGVLRAKNIQYFGAGTRLSVL.